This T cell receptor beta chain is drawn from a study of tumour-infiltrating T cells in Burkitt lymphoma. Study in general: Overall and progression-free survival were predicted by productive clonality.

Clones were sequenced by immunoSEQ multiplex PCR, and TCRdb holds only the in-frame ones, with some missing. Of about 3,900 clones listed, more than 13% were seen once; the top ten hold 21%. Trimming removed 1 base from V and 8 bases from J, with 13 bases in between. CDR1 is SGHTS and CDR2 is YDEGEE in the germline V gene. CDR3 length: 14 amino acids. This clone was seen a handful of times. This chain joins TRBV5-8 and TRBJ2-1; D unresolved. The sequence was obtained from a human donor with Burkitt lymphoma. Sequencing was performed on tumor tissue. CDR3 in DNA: TGTGCCAGCAGCTTGCAAGAGGCCGTCCATGAGCAGTTCTTC. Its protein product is CASSLQEAVHEQFF.